This entry describes one TCR beta chain. Its antigen is still unknown. The germline V and J ends were trimmed by 7 bases and 1 base, with 10 bases remaining between them. The CDR3 totals 13 residues. CDR1 MRHNA and CDR2 SNTAGT come from the germline V gene. This sample was included in a study of siplizumab effects on memory and regulatory T cells. Findings and limits, study-wide: Siplizumab, the agent tested, significantly reduced alloreactive sequences traceable to unstimulated CD4+ memory cells. Naive T cells seemed more diverse than memory cells; they also seemed major alloresponse contributors.

Every sample had 80,000 to 100,000 of its TCR templates assayed. The table came from immunoSEQ multiplex PCR; TCRdb's copy has only in-frame clones and leaves some out. This sample has about 110,000 clones, with about 90% found just once. The TCR was taken from a human donor in good health. Sequenced: Tregs sorted from blood. V usage is TRBV6-4 and J usage is TRBJ1-1; D is uncertain. DNA for the CDR3: TGTGCCAGCAAAGCCCTAGGGAACACTGAAGCTTTCTTT. Translating it yields CASKALGNTEAFF.